The present T cell receptor (beta chain) was sequenced within a study of tumor-infiltrating lymphocytes in primary liver carcinoma. The study extracted blood RNA from unsorted whole blood and also extracted germline DNA. Germline V gene sequence: CDR1 SGHDN, CDR2 FVKESK. The CDR3 consists of 14 residues. V shed 1 base and J shed 1 base, with 7 bases lying between them. The investigators made TCR beta cDNA from approximately 510 ng total RNA, using a constant-region primer. Modified slightly, ARM-PCR produced TCR beta libraries over three nested multiplex PCR rounds. A C-beta reverse primer and TRBV1-TRBV30 forward primers served in each of the first two PCR rounds, at 10 cycles apiece. TCRdb re-analysed the multiplex PCR reads in MiXCR, keeping a single row per CDR3 protein. The sample records approximately 310,000 distinct CDR3 sequences, 65% being singletons.

Sequencing was performed on peripheral blood. The chain is built from TRBV14 and TRBJ2-5; no clear D. This receptor was obtained from a man between 35 and 55 years old with primary liver carcinoma and hepatitis B virus infection. This CDR3 reads CASSQADFQETQYF. The CDR3 DNA reads TGTGCCAGCAGCCAAGCCGACTTCCAAGAGACCCAGTACTTC.